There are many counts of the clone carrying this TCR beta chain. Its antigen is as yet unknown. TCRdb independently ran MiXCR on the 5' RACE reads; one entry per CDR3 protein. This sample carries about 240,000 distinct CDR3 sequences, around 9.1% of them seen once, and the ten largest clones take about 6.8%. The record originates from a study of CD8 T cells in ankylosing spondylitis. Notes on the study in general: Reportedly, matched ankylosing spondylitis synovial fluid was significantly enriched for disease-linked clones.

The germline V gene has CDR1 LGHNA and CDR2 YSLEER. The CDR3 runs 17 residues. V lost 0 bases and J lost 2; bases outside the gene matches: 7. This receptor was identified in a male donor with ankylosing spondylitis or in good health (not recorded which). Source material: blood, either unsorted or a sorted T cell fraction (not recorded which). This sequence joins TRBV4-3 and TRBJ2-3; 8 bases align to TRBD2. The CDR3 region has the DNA TGCGCCAGCAGCCAAGATCAAGCGGGGGAAAACACAGATACGCAGTATTTT. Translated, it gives CASSQDQAGENTDTQYF.